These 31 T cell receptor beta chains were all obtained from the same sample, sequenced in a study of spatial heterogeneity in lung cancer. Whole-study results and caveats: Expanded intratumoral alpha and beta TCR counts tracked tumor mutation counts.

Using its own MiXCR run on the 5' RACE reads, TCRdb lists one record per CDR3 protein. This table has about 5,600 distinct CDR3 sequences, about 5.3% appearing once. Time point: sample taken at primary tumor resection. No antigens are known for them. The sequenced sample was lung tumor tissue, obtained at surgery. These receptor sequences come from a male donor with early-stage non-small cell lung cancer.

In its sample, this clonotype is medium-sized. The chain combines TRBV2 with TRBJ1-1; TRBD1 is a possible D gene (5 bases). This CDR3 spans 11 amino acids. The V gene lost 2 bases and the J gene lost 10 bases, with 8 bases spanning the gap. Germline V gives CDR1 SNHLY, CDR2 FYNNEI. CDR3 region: CASSERGGAFF. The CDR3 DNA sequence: TGTGCCAGCAGTGAACGGGGGGGAGCTTTCTTT. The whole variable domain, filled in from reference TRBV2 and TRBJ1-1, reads EPEVTQTPSHQVTQMGQEVILRCVPISNHLYFYWYRQILGQKVEFLVSFYNNEISEKSEIFDDQFSVERPDGSNFTLKIRSTKLEDSAMYFCASSERGGAFFGQGTRLTVV.

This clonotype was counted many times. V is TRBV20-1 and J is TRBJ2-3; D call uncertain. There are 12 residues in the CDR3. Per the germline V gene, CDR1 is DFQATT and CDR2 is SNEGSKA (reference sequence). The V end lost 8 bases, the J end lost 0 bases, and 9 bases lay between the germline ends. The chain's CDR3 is CSWVPSTDTQYF. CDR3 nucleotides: TGCAGTTGGGTACCCAGCACAGATACGCAGTATTTT.

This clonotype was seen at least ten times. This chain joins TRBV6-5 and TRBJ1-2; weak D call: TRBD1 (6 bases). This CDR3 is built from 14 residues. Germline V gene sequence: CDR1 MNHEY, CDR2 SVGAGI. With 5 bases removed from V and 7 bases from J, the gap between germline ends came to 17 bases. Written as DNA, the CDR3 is TGTGCCAGCAGTCCCCACGGGGGGGCTGTTGGCTACACCTTC. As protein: CASSPHGGAVGYTF.

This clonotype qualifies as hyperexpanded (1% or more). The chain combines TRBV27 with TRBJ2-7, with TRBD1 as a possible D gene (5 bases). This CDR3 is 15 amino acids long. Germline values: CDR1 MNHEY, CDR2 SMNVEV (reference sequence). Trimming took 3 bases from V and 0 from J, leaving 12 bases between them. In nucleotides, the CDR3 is TGTGCCAGCAGTTTGTCCATACAGGCCTCCTACGAGCAGTACTTC. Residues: CASSLSIQASYEQYF.

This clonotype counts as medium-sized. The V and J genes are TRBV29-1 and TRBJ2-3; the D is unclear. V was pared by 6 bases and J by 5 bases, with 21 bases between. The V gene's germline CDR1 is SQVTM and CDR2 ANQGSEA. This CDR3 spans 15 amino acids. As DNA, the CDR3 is TGCAGCGTAACATGGGGTCTAGGTGGTGTAGATACGCAGTATTTT. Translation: CSVTWGLGGVDTQYF.

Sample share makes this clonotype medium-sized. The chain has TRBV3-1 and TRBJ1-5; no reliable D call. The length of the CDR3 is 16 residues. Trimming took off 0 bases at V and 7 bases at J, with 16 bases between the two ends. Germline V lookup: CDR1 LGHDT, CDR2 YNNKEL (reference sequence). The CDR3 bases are TGTGCCAGCAGCCAAGACGTCGTAGGGAGAGGGCAGCCCCAGCATTTT. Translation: CASSQDVVGRGQPQHF.

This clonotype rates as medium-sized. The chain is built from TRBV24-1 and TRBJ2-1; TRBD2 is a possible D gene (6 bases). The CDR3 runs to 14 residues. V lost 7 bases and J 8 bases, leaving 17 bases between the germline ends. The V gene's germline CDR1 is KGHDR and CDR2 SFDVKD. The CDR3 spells CATRPEGTGDEQFF. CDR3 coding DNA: TGTGCCACCAGGCCGGAGGGTACTGGGGATGAGCAGTTCTTC.

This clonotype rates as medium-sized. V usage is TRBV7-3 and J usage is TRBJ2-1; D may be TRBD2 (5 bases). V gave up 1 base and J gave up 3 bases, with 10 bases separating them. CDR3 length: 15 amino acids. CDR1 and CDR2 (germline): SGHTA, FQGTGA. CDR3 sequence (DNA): TGTGCCAGCAGCTTAAGATCGGGGATCTACAATGAGCAGTTCTTC. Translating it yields CASSLRSGIYNEQFF.

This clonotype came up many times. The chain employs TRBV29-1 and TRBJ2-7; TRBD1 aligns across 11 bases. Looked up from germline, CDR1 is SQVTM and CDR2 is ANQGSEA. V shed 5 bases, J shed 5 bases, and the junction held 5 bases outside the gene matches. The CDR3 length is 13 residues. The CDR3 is CSVRTGGLNEQYF. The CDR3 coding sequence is TGCAGCGTTAGGACAGGGGGCCTGAACGAGCAGTACTTC.

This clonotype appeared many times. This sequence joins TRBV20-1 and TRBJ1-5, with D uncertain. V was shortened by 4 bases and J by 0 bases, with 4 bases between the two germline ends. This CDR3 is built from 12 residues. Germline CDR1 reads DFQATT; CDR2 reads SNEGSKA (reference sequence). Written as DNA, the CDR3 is TGCAGTGCTAAGGGTAGCAATCAGCCCCAGCATTTT. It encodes CSAKGSNQPQHF.

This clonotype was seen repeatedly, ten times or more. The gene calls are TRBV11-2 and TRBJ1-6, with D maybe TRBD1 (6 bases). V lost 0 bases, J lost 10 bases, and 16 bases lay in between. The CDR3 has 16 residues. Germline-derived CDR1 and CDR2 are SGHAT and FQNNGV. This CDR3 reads CASSLDLAQGGSPLHF. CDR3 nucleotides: TGTGCCAGCAGCTTAGATTTGGCACAGGGCGGCTCACCCCTCCACTTT.

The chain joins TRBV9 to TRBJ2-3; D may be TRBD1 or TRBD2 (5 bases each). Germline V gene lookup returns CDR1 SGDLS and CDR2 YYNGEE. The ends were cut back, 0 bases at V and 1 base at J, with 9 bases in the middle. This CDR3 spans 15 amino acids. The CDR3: CASSVEQGRTDTQYF. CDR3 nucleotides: TGTGCCAGCAGCGTAGAGCAGGGACGCACAGATACGCAGTATTTT.

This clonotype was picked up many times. CDR3 in amino acids: CASSLPGSTDTQYF. CDR3 DNA: TGTGCCAGCAGCTTACCAGGGAGTACAGATACGCAGTATTTT. This chain joins TRBV7-9 and TRBJ2-3, with D possibly called TRBD1 or TRBD2 (5 bases each). Trimming took off 2 bases at V and 3 bases at J, with 9 bases between the two ends. Germline CDR1 is SEHNR and CDR2 is FQNEAQ (reference sequence). The CDR3 spans 14 residues.

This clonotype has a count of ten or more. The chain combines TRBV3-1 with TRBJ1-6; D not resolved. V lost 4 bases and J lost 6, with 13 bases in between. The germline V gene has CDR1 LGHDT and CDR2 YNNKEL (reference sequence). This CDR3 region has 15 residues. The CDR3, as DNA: TGTGCCAGCAGCCGCTTTGGGTTTGGTAATTCACCCCTCCACTTT. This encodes CASSRFGFGNSPLHF.

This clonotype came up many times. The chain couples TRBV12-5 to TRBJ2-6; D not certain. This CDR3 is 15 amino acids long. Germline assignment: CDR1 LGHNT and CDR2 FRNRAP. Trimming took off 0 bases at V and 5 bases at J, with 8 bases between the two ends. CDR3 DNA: TGTGCTAGTGGTTTGGTAGCCGCTCGGGCCAACGTCCTGACTTTC. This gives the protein CASGLVAARANVLTF.

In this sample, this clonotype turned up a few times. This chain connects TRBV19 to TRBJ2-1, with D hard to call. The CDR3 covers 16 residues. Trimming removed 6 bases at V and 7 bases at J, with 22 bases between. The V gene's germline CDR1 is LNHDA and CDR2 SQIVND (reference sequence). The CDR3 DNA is TGTGCCAGTAGCACCTGGGCCCCTTGGGTGGGGAATGAGCAGTTCTTC. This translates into CASSTWAPWVGNEQFF.

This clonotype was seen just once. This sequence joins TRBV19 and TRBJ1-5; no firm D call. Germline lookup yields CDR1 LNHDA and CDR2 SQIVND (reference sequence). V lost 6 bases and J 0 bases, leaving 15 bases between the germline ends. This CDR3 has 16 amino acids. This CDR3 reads CASRTRTEGSNQPQHF. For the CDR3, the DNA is TGTGCCAGTAGGACGAGGACGGAGGGTAGCAATCAGCCCCAGCATTTT.

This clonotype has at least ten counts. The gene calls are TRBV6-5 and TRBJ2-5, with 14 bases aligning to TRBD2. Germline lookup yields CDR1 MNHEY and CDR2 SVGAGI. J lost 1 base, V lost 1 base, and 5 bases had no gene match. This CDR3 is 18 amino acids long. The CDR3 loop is CASSYLGLAGVGQETQYF. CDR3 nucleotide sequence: TGTGCCAGCAGTTACTTGGGACTAGCGGGAGTCGGCCAAGAGACCCAGTACTTC.

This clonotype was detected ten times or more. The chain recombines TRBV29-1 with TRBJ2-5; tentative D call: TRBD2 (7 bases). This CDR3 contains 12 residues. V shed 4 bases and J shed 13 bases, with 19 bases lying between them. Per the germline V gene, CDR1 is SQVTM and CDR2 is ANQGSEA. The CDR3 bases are TGCAGCGTTGGTGCGCGGGGGCGAAGCTCGTACTTC. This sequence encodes CSVGARGRSSYF. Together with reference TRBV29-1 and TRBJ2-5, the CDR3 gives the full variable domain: SAVISQKPSRDICQRGTSLTIQCQVDSQVTMMFWYRQQPGQSLTLIATANQGSEATYESGFVIDKFPISRPNLTFSTLTVSNMSPEDSSIYLCSVGARGRSSYFGPGTRLLVL.

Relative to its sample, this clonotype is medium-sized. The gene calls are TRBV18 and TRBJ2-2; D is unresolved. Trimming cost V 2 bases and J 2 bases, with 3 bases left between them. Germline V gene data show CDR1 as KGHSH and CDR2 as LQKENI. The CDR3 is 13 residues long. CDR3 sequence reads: CASSPSNTGELFF. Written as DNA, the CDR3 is TGTGCCAGCTCACCATCCAACACCGGGGAGCTGTTTTTT.

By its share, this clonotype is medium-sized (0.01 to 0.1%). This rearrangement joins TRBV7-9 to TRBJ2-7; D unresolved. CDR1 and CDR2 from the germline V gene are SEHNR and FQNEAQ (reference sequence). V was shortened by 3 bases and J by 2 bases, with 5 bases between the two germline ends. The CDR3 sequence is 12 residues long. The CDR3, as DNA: TGTGCCAGCAGCTTTCAAACCTACGAGCAGTACTTC. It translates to CASSFQTYEQYF. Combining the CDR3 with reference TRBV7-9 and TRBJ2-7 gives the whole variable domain DTGVSQNPRHKITKRGQNVTFRCDPISEHNRLYWYRQTLGQGPEFLTYFQNEAQLEKSRLLSDRFSAERPKGSFSTLEIQRTEQGDSAMYLCASSFQTYEQYFGPGTRLTVT.

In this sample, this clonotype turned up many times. CDR3 in amino acids: CASSPTRTAEETQYF. Here the CDR3 DNA reads TGTGCCAGCAGTCCCACGAGGACAGCGGAGGAGACCCAGTACTTC. The chain employs TRBV6-2 or TRBV6-3 and TRBJ2-5; possible D gene TRBD1, 6 bases. The CDR3 loop spans 15 amino acids. Germline CDR1 reads MNHEY; CDR2 reads SVGEGT. Trimming took 5 bases from V and 5 from J, leaving 18 bases between them.

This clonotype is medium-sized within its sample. Here the CDR3 DNA reads TGCAGTGCTAGAGCCACCGAGACAGGGGGAGGCTACGAGCAGTACTTC. Amino acids: CSARATETGGGYEQYF. V gene TRBV20-1 combines with J gene TRBJ2-7; 9 bases line up with TRBD1. The CDR3 length is 16 residues. V lost 1 base, J lost 3 bases, and 10 bases stayed unmatched. The germline CDR1 and CDR2 sequences are DFQATT and SNEGSKA (reference sequence).

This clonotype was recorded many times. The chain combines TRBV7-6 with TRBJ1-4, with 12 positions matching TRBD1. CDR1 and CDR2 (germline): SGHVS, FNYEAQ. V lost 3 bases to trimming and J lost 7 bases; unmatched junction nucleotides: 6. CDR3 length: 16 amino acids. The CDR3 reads CASSFTEGQGAEKLFF. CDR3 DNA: TGTGCCAGCAGCTTTACCGAGGGACAGGGGGCTGAAAAACTGTTTTTT.

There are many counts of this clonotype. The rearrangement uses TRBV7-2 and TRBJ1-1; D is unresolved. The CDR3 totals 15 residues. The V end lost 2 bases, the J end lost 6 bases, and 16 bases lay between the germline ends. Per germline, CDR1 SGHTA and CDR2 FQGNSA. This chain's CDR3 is CASSLPIGPRSEAFF. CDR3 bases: TGTGCCAGCAGCTTACCCATCGGGCCCCGGTCTGAAGCTTTCTTT.

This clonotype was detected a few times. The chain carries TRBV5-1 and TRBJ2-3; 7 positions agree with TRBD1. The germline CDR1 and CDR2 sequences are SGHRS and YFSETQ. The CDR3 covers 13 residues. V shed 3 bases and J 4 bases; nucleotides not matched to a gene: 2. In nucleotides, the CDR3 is TGCGCCAGCAGCTCGACAGGGTCAGATACGCAGTATTTT. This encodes CASSSTGSDTQYF.

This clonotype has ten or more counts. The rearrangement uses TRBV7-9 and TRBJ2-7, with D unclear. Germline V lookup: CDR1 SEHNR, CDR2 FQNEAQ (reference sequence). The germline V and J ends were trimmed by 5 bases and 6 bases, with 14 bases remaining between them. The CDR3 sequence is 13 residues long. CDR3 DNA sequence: TGTGCCAGCAGCCCAGGAAGAACCGCCGAGCAGTACTTC. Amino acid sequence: CASSPGRTAEQYF.

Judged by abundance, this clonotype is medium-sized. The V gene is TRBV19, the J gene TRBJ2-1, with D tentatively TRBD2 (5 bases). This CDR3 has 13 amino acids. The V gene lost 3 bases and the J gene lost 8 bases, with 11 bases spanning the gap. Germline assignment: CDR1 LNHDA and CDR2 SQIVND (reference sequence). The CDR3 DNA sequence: TGTGCCAGTAGTATGCCTAGCAACTATGAGCAGTTCTTC. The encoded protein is CASSMPSNYEQFF.

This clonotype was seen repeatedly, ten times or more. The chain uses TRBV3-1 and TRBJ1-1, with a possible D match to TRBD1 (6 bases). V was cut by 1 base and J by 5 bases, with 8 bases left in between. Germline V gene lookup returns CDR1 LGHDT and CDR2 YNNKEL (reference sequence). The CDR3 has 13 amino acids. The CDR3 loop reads CASSQVRGTEAFF. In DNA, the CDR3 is TGTGCCAGCAGCCAAGTTAGGGGGACTGAAGCTTTCTTT.

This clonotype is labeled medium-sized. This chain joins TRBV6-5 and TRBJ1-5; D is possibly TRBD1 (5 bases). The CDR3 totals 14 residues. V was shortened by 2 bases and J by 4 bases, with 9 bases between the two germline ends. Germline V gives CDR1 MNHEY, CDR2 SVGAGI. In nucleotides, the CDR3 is TGTGCCAGCAGTTACGTGGCAGGGAATCAGCCCCAGCATTTT. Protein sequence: CASSYVAGNQPQHF.

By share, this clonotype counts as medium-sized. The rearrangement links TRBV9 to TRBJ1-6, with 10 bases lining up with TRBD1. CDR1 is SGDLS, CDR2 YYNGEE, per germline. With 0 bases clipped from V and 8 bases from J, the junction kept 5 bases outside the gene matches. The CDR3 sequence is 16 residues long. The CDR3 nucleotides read TGTGCCAGCAGCGTAGAGACCGGGACAGGGGATTCACCCCTCCACTTT. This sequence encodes CASSVETGTGDSPLHF.